These T cell receptor beta chains were read from a single sample in a study of cytomegalovirus exposure and HLA in healthy donors. Clones were sequenced by immunoSEQ multiplex PCR, and TCRdb holds only the in-frame ones, with some missing. The sample contains about 170,000 clones, 86% of which appear only once. The specimen was PBMCs. These receptors all come from a man aged 18-30 years in good health and CMV-seropositive. Both conserved end residues are part of each CDR3. D genes are given only for firm matches. Clone size is stated in some rows and not others, as once, few, many or a class when expanded.

d_call,j_call,clone_size,v_call,cdr3_aa,cdr3_nt
TRBD2,TRBJ2-7,-,TRBV30,CAWSVGLAGPYEQYF,TGTGCCTGGAGTGTCGGACTAGCGGGGCCCTACGAGCAGTACTTC
TRBD2,TRBJ2-7,-,TRBV10-1,CASPPLGSGITHEQYF,TGCGCCAGCCCCCCCCTAGGTAGCGGGATTACCCACGAGCAGTACTTC
-,TRBJ2-7,-,TRBV27,CASSFRGHYYEQYF,TGTGCCAGCAGTTTCCGGGGACACTACTACGAGCAGTACTTC
TRBD1,TRBJ2-7,-,TRBV2,CASTLGQGATVQYF,TGTGCCAGCACCTTGGGACAGGGGGCAACTGTGCAGTACTTC
TRBD1,TRBJ2-2,-,TRBV5-4,CASRHITRQGAAGELFF,TGTGCCAGCAGACATATCACTCGACAGGGGGCTGCCGGGGAGCTGTTTTTT
TRBD1,TRBJ2-2,-,TRBV7-8,CASSLEGQGAGELFF,TGTGCCAGCAGCTTAGAAGGACAGGGGGCCGGGGAGCTGTTTTTT
-,TRBJ2-1,-,TRBV7-6,CASSLARNEQFF,TGTGCCAGCAGCCTCGCCAGAAATGAGCAGTTCTTC
-,TRBJ2-3,-,TRBV21-1,CATSLGETSTDTQYF,TGTGCCACAAGCCTCGGGGAGACTAGCACAGATACGCAGTATTTT
-,TRBJ2-3,once,TRBV29-1,CSAVQGSDTQYF,TGCAGCGCCGTCCAGGGTTCCGATACGCAGTATTTT
-,TRBJ1-1,few,TRBV6-5,CASRTRGDNTEAFF,TGTGCCAGCAGAACCAGGGGAGATAACACTGAAGCTTTCTTT
-,TRBJ1-1,once,TRBV6-5,CASSNPGAGTEAFF,TGTGCCAGCAGTAACCCCGGGGCGGGGACTGAAGCTTTCTTT
TRBD2,TRBJ2-7,-,TRBV7-9,CASSLTSGKDEQYF,TGTGCCAGCAGTCTGACTAGCGGGAAGGACGAGCAGTACTTC
-,TRBJ1-1,-,TRBV6-6,CASSPLNTEAFF,TGTGCCAGCAGTCCTTTGAACACTGAAGCTTTCTTT
-,TRBJ1-2,-,TRBV2,CASRTDSDGYTF,TGTGCCAGCCGCACGGACAGTGATGGCTACACCTTC
-,TRBJ2-3,-,TRBV4-2,CASSRYKGDTDTQYF,TGTGCCAGCAGCCGGTATAAGGGGGACACAGATACGCAGTATTTT
-,TRBJ1-5,-,TRBV30,CAWSKGAISPQHF,TGTGCCTGGAGTAAGGGAGCAATCAGCCCCCAGCATTTT
TRBD1,TRBJ1-5,-,TRBV28,CASSVGTGGGTLNQPQHF,TGTGCCAGCAGTGTTGGGACAGGGGGCGGGACCCTCAATCAGCCCCAGCATTTT
-,TRBJ2-3,-,TRBV6-1,CASSELGGGTDTQYF,TGTGCCAGCAGTGAACTGGGGGGAGGCACAGATACGCAGTATTTT
-,TRBJ2-7,-,TRBV11-2,CASTPMTALYEQYF,TGTGCCAGCACCCCTATGACAGCCCTCTACGAGCAGTACTTC
TRBD1,TRBJ1-1,once,TRBV10-3,CAISEGQVGTEAFF,TGTGCCATCAGTGAGGGACAGGTGGGCACTGAAGCTTTCTTT
TRBD1,TRBJ2-7,-,TRBV7-9,CASSLQGAKLFYEQYF,TGTGCCAGCAGCTTACAGGGGGCCAAACTCTTCTACGAGCAGTACTTC
TRBD2,TRBJ2-1,-,TRBV5-1,CASSLGLAGGRKFGNEQFF,TGCGCCAGCAGCTTGGGACTAGCGGGGGGGCGAAAATTTGGGAATGAGCAGTTCTTC